This T cell receptor (beta chain) was sequenced for a study of cytomegalovirus exposure and HLA in healthy donors. Overall study findings and caveats: Among TCR beta chains of equal frequency, HLA-associated ones were more clonally expanded in a later analysis. The only immune exposure information that was available was CMV serostatus.

The PCR used 60 Vbeta and 13 Jbeta primers. The data were produced by immunoSEQ multiplex PCR, yet TCRdb's version contains in-frame clones alone and is incomplete. Here the sample spans about 87,000 clones, over 65% being singletons. Details on this clone: Its antigen is still unknown.

The TCR was taken from a man in his thirties or forties in good health and CMV-seropositive. The source material was PBMCs.

In DNA form, the CDR3 reads TGTGCCAGCAGTCAAGGACAGCCTCAGCCCTACGAGCAGTACTTC. It encodes CASSQGQPQPYEQYF. V usage is TRBV27 and J usage is TRBJ2-7, with TRBD1 as a possible D gene (6 bases). V dropped 5 bases and J dropped 2 bases, with 16 bases sitting between them. Germline CDR1 reads MNHEY; CDR2 reads SMNVEV (reference sequence). The CDR3 spans 15 residues.